Listed here are 14 T cell receptor beta chains from one sample, sequenced in a study of CD8 T cells in ankylosing spondylitis. TCRdb analysed the 5' RACE reads with MiXCR anew, one entry per CDR3 protein. This repertoire shows about 210,000 distinct CDR3 sequences, 8% to 10% found once; its top ten account for 4% to 5%. Sequenced input: blood, either unsorted or a sorted T cell fraction (not recorded which). The receptors were gathered from a female donor with ankylosing spondylitis or in good health (not recorded which).

Concerning this clonotype itself: Being one base from a much bigger clone, this may be a read error. The genes are TRBV9 and TRBJ2-3; TRBD1 is a possible D gene (5 bases). With 0 bases removed from V and 2 bases from J, the gap between germline ends came to 13 bases. The CDR3 sequence is 16 residues long. Germline lookup yields CDR1 SGDLS and CDR2 YYNGEE. The CDR3 region is CASSVVGRSDTDTQYF. Written as DNA, the CDR3 is TGTGCCAGCAGCGTAGTGGGGCGATCCGACACAGATACGCAGTATTTT.

Comment on this clonotype: One base away lies a much larger clone, so this may be a sequencing read error. The chain carries TRBV30 and TRBJ2-3; no clear D gene. This CDR3 spans 13 amino acids. The germline gives CDR1 GTSNPN, CDR2 SVGIG (reference sequence). The ends were cut back, 2 bases at V and 4 bases at J, with 10 bases in the middle. The CDR3 protein is CAWSTVNADTQYF. The CDR3 nucleotides are TGTGCCTGGAGTACTGTTAATGCAGATACGCAGTATTTT.

This clonotype was found many times. CDR3: CASSVEGEQFF. The DNA for the CDR3 is TGTGCCAGCAGCGTCGAGGGGGAGCAGTTCTTC. The rearrangement links TRBV12-3 or TRBV12-4 to TRBJ2-1; either TRBD1 or TRBD2 may fit D (5 bases each). V shed 6 bases and J shed 10 bases, with 10 bases lying between them. This CDR3 is built from 11 residues.

There are many counts of this clonotype. This rearrangement joins TRBV5-1 to TRBJ1-6; the D is unclear. V was cut by 0 bases and J by 9 bases, with 7 bases left in between. The germline CDR1 and CDR2 sequences are SGHRS and YFSETQ. The CDR3 spans 13 residues. Here the CDR3 reads CASSLERASPLHF. Here the CDR3 DNA reads TGCGCCAGCAGCTTGGAGAGGGCTTCACCCCTCCACTTT. Drawing the rest from reference TRBV5-1 and TRBJ1-6, the complete variable domain is KAGVTQTPRYLIKTRGQQVTLSCSPISGHRSVSWYQQTPGQGLQFLFEYFSETQRNKGNFPGRFSGRQFSNSRSEMNVSTLELGDSALYLCASSLERASPLHFGNGTRLTVT.

Many counts were recorded for this clonotype. The rearrangement joins TRBV29-1 to TRBJ2-1; D is unresolved. Germline V CDR1 and CDR2: SQVTM, ANQGSEA. Trimming pared 3 bases from V and 0 bases from J, leaving 15 bases between. This CDR3 comprises 16 residues. In DNA, the CDR3 is TGCAGCGTTGATTCGGGCGAGGCCCACTCCTACAATGAGCAGTTCTTC. This codes for CSVDSGEAHSYNEQFF.

This clonotype was recorded at least ten times. The chain is built from TRBV15 and TRBJ1-6; no clear D. Germline V gene data show CDR1 as LNHNV and CDR2 as YYDKDF (reference sequence). V lost 1 base, J lost 6 bases, and 4 bases lay in between. The CDR3 extends over 13 amino acids. The CDR3, as DNA: TGTGCCACCAGCAGAGGGGTTAATTCACCCCTCCACTTT. Amino acid sequence: CATSRGVNSPLHF.

There are many counts of this clonotype. The V call is TRBV9, the J call TRBJ2-7, with D possibly being TRBD1 or TRBD2 (6 bases each). The CDR3 length is 15 residues. With 6 bases removed from V and 1 base from J, the gap between germline ends came to 17 bases. Germline V gene sequence: CDR1 SGDLS, CDR2 YYNGEE. The CDR3 bases are TGTGCCAGCAACCCCGGGACAAGCGGGTCCTACGAGCAGTACTTC. This encodes CASNPGTSGSYEQYF.

V usage is TRBV28 and J usage is TRBJ2-7; possible D gene TRBD1, 6 bases. Trimming removed 5 bases from V and 2 bases from J, with 13 bases in between. Germline-derived CDR1 and CDR2 are MDHEN and SYDVKM. The CDR3 runs 14 residues. CDR3 nucleotide sequence: TGTGCCAGCAGTGCAGGGGTGCTACCCTACGAGCAGTACTTC. It translates to CASSAGVLPYEQYF.

Remarks on this clonotype: Germline and junction disagree at one end, which may indicate a read error. This chain joins TRBV15 and TRBJ2-1; 12 bases line up with TRBD2. This CDR3 region has 16 residues. Per the germline V gene, CDR1 is LNHNV and CDR2 is YYDKDF (reference sequence). CDR3 sequence (DNA): TGTACCACCAGCAGAGATGATACTAGCGGGAGGCCCATGCAGTTCTTC. Translation: CTTSRDDTSGRPMQFF. The whole variable domain, remainder taken from reference TRBV15 and TRBJ2-1, is DAMVIQNPRYQVTQFGKPVTLSCSQTLNHNVMYWYQQKSSQAPKLLFHYYDKDFNNEADTPDNFQSRRPNTSFCFLDIRSPGLGDTAMYLCTTSRDDTSGRPMQFFGPGTRLTVL.

The V gene is TRBV5-4, the J gene TRBJ2-1, with unresolved D. The length of the CDR3 is 13 residues. V was pared by 5 bases and J by 6 bases, with 12 bases between. Germline-derived CDR1 and CDR2 are SGHNT and YYREEE (reference sequence). The CDR3: CASRPPDFNEQFF. Written as DNA, the CDR3 is TGTGCCAGCAGGCCCCCCGACTTCAATGAGCAGTTCTTC.

This clonotype was observed at least ten times. The CDR3 protein is CASSLGRQGGTYTF. The CDR3 DNA sequence: TGCGCCAGCAGCCTAGGGAGGCAGGGTGGTACCTACACCTTC. This chain joins TRBV4-3 and TRBJ1-2; a weak D match, TRBD1 (5 bases). The ends were cut back, 4 bases at V and 10 bases at J, with 19 bases in the middle. CDR3 size: 14 residues. Germline CDR1 and CDR2: LGHNA and YSLEER.

This clonotype was detected many times. The rearrangement links TRBV7-2 to TRBJ1-1, with TRBD1 matching 8 bases. J lost 5 bases, V lost 8 bases, and 7 bases had no gene match. Germline CDR1 and CDR2: SGHTA and FQGNSA. The CDR3 loop spans 13 amino acids. In DNA, the CDR3 is TGTGCCAGCGGGTACAGGGGGAGTACTGAAGCTTTCTTT. This codes for CASGYRGSTEAFF. The variable domain in full, completed from reference TRBV7-2 and TRBJ1-1, reads GAGVSQSPSNKVTEKGKDVELRCDPISGHTALYWYRQSLGQGLEFLIYFQGNSAPDKSGLPSDRFSAERTGGSVSTLTIQRTQQEDSAVYLCASGYRGSTEAFFGQGTRLTVV.

Many counts were recorded for this clonotype. The gene calls are TRBV20-1 and TRBJ1-1; possibly TRBD1 for D (6 bases). This CDR3 contains 13 residues. V was trimmed by 6 bases and J by 0 bases, leaving 11 bases between them. Germline V gene sequence: CDR1 DFQATT, CDR2 SNEGSKA (reference sequence). Written as DNA, the CDR3 is TGCAGTGCCAAAGGGGGGCTGAACACTGAAGCTTTCTTT. It is translated as CSAKGGLNTEAFF.

This clonotype showed up many times. DNA for the CDR3: TGTGCCAGCAGCCCTAGCCCAGCCCGGAGCTCCTACAATGAGCAGTTCTTC. This gives the protein CASSPSPARSSYNEQFF. The V gene is TRBV9, the J gene TRBJ2-1; maybe TRBD2 (5 bases). V lost 4 bases to trimming and J lost 0 bases, with 17 bases between them. Germline CDR1 SGDLS, CDR2 YYNGEE. The CDR3 contains 17 residues.